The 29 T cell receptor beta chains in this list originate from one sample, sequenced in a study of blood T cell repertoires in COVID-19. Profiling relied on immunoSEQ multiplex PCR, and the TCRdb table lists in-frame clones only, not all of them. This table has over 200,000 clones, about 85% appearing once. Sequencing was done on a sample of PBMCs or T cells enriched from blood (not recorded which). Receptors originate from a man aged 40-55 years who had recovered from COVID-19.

The chain's CDR3 is CASSLGGVAGNTIYF. CDR3 bases: TGTGCCAGCAGCTTAGGGGGGGTCGCTGGAAACACCATATATTTT. The chain couples TRBV7-2 to TRBJ1-3; tentative D call: TRBD1 (5 bases). The CDR3 totals 15 residues. Trimming cost V 1 base and J 2 bases, with 9 bases left between them. Per germline, CDR1 SGHTA and CDR2 FQGNSA.

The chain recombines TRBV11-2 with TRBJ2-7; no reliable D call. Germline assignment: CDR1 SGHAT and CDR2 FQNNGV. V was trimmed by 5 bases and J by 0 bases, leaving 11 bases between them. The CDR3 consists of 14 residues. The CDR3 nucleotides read TGTGCCAGCAGCCCCCCGGGTCCCTCCTACGAGCAGTACTTC. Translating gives CASSPPGPSYEQYF.

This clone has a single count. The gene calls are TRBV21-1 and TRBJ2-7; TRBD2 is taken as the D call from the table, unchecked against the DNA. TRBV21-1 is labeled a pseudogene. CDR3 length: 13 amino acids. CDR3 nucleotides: TGTGCCAGCAGCAGGACTAGATTCTACGAGCAGTACTTC. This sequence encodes CASSRTRFYEQYF.

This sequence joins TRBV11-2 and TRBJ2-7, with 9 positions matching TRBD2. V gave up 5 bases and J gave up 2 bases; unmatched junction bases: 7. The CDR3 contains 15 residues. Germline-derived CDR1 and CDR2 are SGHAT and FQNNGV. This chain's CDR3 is CASSPTSGPTYEQYF. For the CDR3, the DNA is TGTGCCAGCAGCCCAACTAGCGGGCCGACCTACGAGCAGTACTTC.

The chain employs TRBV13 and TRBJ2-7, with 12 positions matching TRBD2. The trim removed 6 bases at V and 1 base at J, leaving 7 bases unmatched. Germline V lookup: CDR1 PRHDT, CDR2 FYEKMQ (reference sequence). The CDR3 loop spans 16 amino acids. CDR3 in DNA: TGTGCCAGCAGTCCCCTAGCGGGAGGGCATTCCTACGAGCAGTACTTC. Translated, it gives CASSPLAGGHSYEQYF.

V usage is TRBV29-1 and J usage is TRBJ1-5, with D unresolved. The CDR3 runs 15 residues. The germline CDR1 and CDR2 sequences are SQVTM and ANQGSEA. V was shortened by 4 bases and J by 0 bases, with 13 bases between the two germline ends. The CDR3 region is CSVVEAGDSNQPQHF. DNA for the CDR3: TGCAGCGTTGTGGAGGCGGGCGATAGCAATCAGCCCCAGCATTTT.

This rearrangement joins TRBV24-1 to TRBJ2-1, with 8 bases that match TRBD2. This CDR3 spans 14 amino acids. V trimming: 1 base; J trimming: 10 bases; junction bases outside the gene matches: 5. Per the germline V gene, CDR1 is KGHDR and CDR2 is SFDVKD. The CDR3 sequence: CATSDLAGDLEQFF. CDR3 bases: TGTGCCACCAGTGATTTAGCGGGAGATTTAGAGCAGTTCTTC.

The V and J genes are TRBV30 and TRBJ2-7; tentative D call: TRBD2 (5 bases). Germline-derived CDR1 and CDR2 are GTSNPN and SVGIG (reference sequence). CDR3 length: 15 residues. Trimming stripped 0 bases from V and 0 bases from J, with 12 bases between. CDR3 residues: CAWSVLGGFSYEQYF. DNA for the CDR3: TGTGCCTGGAGTGTACTCGGCGGGTTCTCCTACGAGCAGTACTTC.

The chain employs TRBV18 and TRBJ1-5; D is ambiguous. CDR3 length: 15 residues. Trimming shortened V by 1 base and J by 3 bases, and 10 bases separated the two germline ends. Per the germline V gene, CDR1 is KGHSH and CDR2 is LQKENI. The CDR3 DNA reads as TGTGCCAGCTCACCACGAGGGTTCGCCAATCAGCCCCAGCATTTT. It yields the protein CASSPRGFANQPQHF.

CDR3 DNA sequence: TGTGCCAGCAGTTTATTGGGCGCGGGAAGTACCAAAAACATTCAGTACTTC. It encodes CASSLLGAGSTKNIQYF. This chain joins TRBV27 and TRBJ2-4, with a tentative D call TRBD2 (6 bases). V shed 1 base and J shed 2 bases, with 15 bases lying between them. CDR3 size: 17 residues. CDR1 and CDR2 (germline): MNHEY, SMNVEV (reference sequence).

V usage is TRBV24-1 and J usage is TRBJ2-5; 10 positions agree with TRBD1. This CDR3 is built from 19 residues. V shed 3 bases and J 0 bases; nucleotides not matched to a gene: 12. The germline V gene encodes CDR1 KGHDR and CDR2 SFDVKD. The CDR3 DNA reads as TGTGCCACCAGTGATCTAGCCCGACAGGGGGCCCCGTACCAAGAGACCCAGTACTTC. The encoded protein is CATSDLARQGAPYQETQYF.

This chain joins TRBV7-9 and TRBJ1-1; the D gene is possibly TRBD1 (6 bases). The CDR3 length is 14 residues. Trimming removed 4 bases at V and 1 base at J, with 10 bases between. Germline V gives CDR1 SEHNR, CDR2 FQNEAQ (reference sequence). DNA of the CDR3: TGTGCCAGCAGCTACCAACAGGGGAACACTGAAGCTTTCTTT. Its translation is CASSYQQGNTEAFF.

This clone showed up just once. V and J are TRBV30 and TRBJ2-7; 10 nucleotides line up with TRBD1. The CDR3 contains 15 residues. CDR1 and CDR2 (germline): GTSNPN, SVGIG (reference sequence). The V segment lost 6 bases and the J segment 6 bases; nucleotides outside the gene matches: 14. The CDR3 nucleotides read TGTGCCTGTAAGGGAAGTACCGGGACAGGGGTCGAGCAGTACTTC. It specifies CACKGSTGTGVEQYF.

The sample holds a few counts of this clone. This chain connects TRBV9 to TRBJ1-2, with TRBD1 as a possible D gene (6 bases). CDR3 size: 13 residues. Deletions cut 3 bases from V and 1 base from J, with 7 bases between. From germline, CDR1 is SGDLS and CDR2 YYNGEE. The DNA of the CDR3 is TGTGCCAGCAGCGAGGGGGATAACTATGGCTACACCTTC. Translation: CASSEGDNYGYTF.

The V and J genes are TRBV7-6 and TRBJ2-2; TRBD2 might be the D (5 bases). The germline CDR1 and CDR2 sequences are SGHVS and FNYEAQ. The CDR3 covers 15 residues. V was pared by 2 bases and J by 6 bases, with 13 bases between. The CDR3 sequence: CASSLRQDSAGELFF. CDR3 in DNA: TGTGCCAGCAGCTTAAGGCAGGACTCCGCCGGGGAGCTGTTTTTT.

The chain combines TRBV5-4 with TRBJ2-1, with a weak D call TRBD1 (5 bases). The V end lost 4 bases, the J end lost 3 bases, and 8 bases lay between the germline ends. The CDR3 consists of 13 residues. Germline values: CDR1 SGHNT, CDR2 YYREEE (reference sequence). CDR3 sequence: CASSQGDYNEQFF. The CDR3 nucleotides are TGTGCCAGCAGCCAAGGGGACTACAATGAGCAGTTCTTC.

CDR3 DNA: TGTGCCAGCAGTTTGCGGGGGGAGCTGTTTTTT. As protein: CASSLRGELFF. This chain connects TRBV12-3 or TRBV12-4 to TRBJ2-2; D gene ambiguous. V lost 3 bases to trimming and J lost 8 bases, with 4 bases between them. The CDR3 has 11 residues.

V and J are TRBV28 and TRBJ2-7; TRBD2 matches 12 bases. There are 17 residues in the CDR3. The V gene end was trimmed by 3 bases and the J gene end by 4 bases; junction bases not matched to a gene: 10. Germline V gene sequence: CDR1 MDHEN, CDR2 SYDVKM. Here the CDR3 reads CASSFPPQTSGSYEQYF. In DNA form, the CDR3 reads TGTGCCAGCAGTTTCCCCCCCCAGACTAGCGGGAGTTACGAGCAGTACTTC.

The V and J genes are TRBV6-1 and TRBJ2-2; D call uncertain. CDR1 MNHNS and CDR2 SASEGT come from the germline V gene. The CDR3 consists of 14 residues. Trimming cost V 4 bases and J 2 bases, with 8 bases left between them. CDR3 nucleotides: TGTGCCAGCAGTGCACTCTTCAACACCGGGGAGCTGTTTTTT. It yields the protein CASSALFNTGELFF.

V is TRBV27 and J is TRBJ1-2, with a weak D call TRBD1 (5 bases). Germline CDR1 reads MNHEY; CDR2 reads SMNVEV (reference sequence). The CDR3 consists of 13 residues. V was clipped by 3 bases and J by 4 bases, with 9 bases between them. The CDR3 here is CASSFGGAYGYTF. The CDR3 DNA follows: TGTGCCAGCAGTTTCGGTGGGGCCTATGGCTACACCTTC.

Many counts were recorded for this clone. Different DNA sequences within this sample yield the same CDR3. CDR3 nucleotide sequence: TGTGCCAGTAGTTCGACAGGCTCCTATAATTCACCCCTCCACTTT. It specifies CASSSTGSYNSPLHF. The chain links TRBV19 to TRBJ1-6; possible D gene TRBD1, 6 bases. The germline V gene has CDR1 LNHDA and CDR2 SQIVND (reference sequence). CDR3 length: 15 amino acids. V lost 5 bases to trimming and J lost 0 bases, with 8 bases between them.

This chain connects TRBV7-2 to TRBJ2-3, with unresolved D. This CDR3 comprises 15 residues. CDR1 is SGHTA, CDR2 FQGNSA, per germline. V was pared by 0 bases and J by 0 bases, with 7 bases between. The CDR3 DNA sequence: TGTGCCAGCAGCTTAGCGGAGACTAGCACAGATACGCAGTATTTT. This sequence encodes CASSLAETSTDTQYF. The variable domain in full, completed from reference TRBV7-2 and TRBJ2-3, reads GAGVSQSPSNKVTEKGKDVELRCDPISGHTALYWYRQSLGQGLEFLIYFQGNSAPDKSGLPSDRFSAERTGGSVSTLTIQRTQQEDSAVYLCASSLAETSTDTQYFGPGTRLTVL.

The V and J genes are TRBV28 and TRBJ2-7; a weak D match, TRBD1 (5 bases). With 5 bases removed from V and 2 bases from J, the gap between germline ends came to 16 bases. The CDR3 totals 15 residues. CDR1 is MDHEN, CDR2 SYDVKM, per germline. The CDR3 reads CASSMRKGLPYEQYF. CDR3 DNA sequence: TGTGCCAGCAGTATGCGAAAGGGGTTACCCTACGAGCAGTACTTC. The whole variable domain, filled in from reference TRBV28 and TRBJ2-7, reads DVKVTQSSRYLVKRTGEKVFLECVQDMDHENMFWYRQDPGLGLRLIYFSYDVKMKEKGDIPEGYSVSREKKERFSLILESASTNQTSMYLCASSMRKGLPYEQYFGPGTRLTVT.

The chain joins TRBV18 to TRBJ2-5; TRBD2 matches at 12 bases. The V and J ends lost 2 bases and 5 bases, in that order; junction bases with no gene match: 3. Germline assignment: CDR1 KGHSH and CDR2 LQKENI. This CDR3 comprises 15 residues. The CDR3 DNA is TGTGCCAGCTCACCATGGACTAGCGGGATGGAGACCCAGTACTTC. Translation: CASSPWTSGMETQYF. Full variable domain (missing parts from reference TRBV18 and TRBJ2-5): NAGVMQNPRHLVRRRGQEARLRCSPMKGHSHVYWYRQLPEEGLKFMVYLQKENIIDESGMPKERFSAEFPKEGPSILRIQQVVRGDSAAYFCASSPWTSGMETQYFGPGTRLLVL.

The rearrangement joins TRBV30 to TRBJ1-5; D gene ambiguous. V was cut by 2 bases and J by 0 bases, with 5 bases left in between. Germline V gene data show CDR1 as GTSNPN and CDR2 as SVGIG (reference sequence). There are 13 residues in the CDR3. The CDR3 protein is CAWSSDSNQPQHF. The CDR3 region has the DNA TGTGCCTGGAGTAGCGATAGCAATCAGCCCCAGCATTTT.

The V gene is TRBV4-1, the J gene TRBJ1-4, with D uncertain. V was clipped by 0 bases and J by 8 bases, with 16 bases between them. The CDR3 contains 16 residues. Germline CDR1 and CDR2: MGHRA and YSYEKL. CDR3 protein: CASSQDKGRVEEKLFF. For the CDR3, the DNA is TGCGCCAGCAGCCAAGATAAAGGGAGGGTGGAAGAAAAACTGTTTTTT.

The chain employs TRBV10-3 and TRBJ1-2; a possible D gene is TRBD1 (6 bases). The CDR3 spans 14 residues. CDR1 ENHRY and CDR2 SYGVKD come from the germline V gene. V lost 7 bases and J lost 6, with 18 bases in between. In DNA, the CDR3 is TGTGCCATCACCGAGACCGAATACAGGGATGGCTACACCTTC. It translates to CAITETEYRDGYTF.

CDR3 loop: CASSLEGTVTGELFF. As DNA, the CDR3 is TGTGCCAGCAGCTTAGAGGGGACAGTAACCGGGGAGCTGTTTTTT. J is TRBJ2-2 and V is TRBV7-9; 7 nucleotides line up with TRBD1. CDR1 and CDR2 from the germline V gene are SEHNR and FQNEAQ (reference sequence). The CDR3 is made up of 15 amino acids. The trim removed 1 base at V and 5 bases at J, leaving 4 bases unmatched. The variable domain in full, with the rest retrieved from reference TRBV7-9 and TRBJ2-2, is DTGVSQNPRHKITKRGQNVTFRCDPISEHNRLYWYRQTLGQGPEFLTYFQNEAQLEKSRLLSDRFSAERPKGSFSTLEIQRTEQGDSAMYLCASSLEGTVTGELFFGEGSRLTVL.

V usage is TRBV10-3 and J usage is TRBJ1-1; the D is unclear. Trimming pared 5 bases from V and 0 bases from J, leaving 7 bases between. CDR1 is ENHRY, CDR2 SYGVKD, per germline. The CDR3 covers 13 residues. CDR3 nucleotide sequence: TGTGCCATCAGTACCGGGATGAACACTGAAGCTTTCTTT. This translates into CAISTGMNTEAFF.